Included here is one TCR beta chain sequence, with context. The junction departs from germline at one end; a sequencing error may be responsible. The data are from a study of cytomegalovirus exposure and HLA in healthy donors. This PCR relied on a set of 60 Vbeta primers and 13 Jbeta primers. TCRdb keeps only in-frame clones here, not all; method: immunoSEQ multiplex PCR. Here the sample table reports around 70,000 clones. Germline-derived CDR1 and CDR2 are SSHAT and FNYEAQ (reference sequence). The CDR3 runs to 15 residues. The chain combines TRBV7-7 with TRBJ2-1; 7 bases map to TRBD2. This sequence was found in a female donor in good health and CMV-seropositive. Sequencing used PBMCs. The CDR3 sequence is CASSLGDYAYNEQFF. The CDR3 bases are TGTGCTAGCAGCTTAGGGGACTACGCATACAATGAGCAGTTCTTC. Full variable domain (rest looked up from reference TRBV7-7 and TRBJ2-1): GAGVSQSPRYKVTKRGQDVTLRCDPISSHATLYWYQQALGQGPEFLTYFNYEAQPDKSGLPSDRFSAERPEGSISTLTIQRTEQRDSAMYRCASSLGDYAYNEQFFGPGTRLTVL.